This TCR beta chain was captured in a study of CD8 T cells in ankylosing spondylitis. This clonotype has only a few counts. What it binds is unknown. Study-wide findings and caveats: Roughly eight highly homologous variants made up a TCR beta motif that seemed to typify ankylosing spondylitis blood.

Germline CDR1 and CDR2: DFQATT and SNEGSKA (reference sequence). The CDR3 consists of 12 residues. The V and J ends lost 0 bases and 7 bases respectively, with 10 bases between them. TCRdb re-called the 5' RACE reads through MiXCR, storing one row per CDR3 protein. The sample has some 450,000 distinct CDR3 sequences; about 15% are singletons. V is TRBV20-1 and J is TRBJ2-7; possibly TRBD1 for D (6 bases). This receptor was identified in a male donor with ankylosing spondylitis. The source material was blood, either unsorted or a sorted T cell fraction (not recorded which). The CDR3 DNA follows: TGCAGTGCTAGAGAGGGGGCAAGGGAGCAGTACTTC. Encoded protein: CSAREGAREQYF.